A single sample gave rise to the 15 T cell receptor beta chains below, sequenced in a study of regulatory T cells in long-lasting Graves disease (dated by TCRdb to about 2021). The label giving this sample's time point can be read as: newly diagnosed GD, antithyroid drugs for less than 3 months. For both TCR sequencing and RNA sequencing, RNA was extracted from PBMCs using TRIzol. The receptor library was made with multiplex PCR. Sequencer: Illumina HiSeq 4000. iRepertoire HTBI primers and Arm-PCR amplification of CDR3 regions were used to construct TCR beta libraries. Using fastp at Q25 and MiXCR, TCRdb reprocessed the public reads and kept productive beta chains. Each CDR3 protein gets just one entry, which takes the most common genes and DNA from the rows behind it. Within this sample are about 320,000 distinct CDR3 sequences, with approximately 20% of them counted one time only. The ten largest clones take up approximately 35% of the sample.

This material consisted of peripheral blood mononuclear cells (PBMCs), taken at new diagnosis, from a patient treated with antithyroid drugs. Receptors were obtained from a female donor with Graves disease.

This clonotype was seen ten or more times. The chain joins TRBV7-2 to TRBJ2-7; D is ambiguous. Germline values: CDR1 SGHTA, CDR2 FQGNSA. CDR3 length: 13 residues. V lost 6 bases and J 7 bases, leaving 16 bases between the germline ends. This chain's CDR3 is CASSFPSFGEQYF. For the CDR3, the DNA is TGTGCCAGCAGTTTCCCCAGTTTCGGGGAGCAGTACTTC.

The sample holds many counts of this clonotype. The chain couples TRBV3-1 to TRBJ2-1, with unresolved D. The V end lost 1 base, the J end lost 4 bases, and 8 bases lay between the germline ends. The germline gives CDR1 LGHDT, CDR2 YNNKEL (reference sequence). This CDR3 comprises 14 residues. This CDR3 is CASSQAQQYNEQFF. The CDR3 nucleotides read TGTGCCAGCAGCCAAGCTCAACAATACAATGAGCAGTTCTTC.

This clonotype was observed a few times. J is TRBJ2-7 and V is TRBV7-3, with D hard to call. The CDR3 is 15 residues long. The germline CDR1 and CDR2 sequences are SGHTA and FQGTGA. Trimming shortened V by 1 base and J by 8 bases, and 18 bases separated the two germline ends. CDR3 protein: CASSLKPGPSFQQYF. Here the CDR3 DNA reads TGTGCCAGCAGCTTAAAGCCAGGCCCCAGCTTCCAGCAGTACTTC.

CDR3 residues: CSAREWTSGRGGTDTQYF. CDR3 DNA: TGCAGTGCTAGAGAGTGGACTAGCGGGAGGGGTGGCACAGATACGCAGTATTTT. The chain combines TRBV20-1 with TRBJ2-3; 15 nucleotides line up with TRBD2. Germline CDR1 DFQATT, CDR2 SNEGSKA (reference sequence). This CDR3 contains 18 residues. With 0 bases clipped from V and 1 base from J, the junction kept 5 bases outside the gene matches.

This clonotype was observed many times. The rearrangement links TRBV11-3 to TRBJ2-1; D is perhaps TRBD1 (5 bases). There are 11 residues in the CDR3. Trimming cost V 3 bases and J 15 bases, with 12 bases left between them. Germline V gives CDR1 SGHNT, CDR2 YENEEA. CDR3 loop: CASSFREGLFF. The CDR3 DNA is TGTGCCAGCAGCTTCAGGGAAGGTTTGTTCTTC.

This clonotype was observed at least ten times. This chain joins TRBV28 and TRBJ2-5, with D perhaps matching TRBD2 (5 bases). Germline-derived CDR1 and CDR2 are MDHEN and SYDVKM. V shed 5 bases and J shed 1 base, with 14 bases lying between them. The CDR3 sequence is 15 residues long. The CDR3 coding sequence is TGTGCCAGCAGTGGCCCCAGCGGAATCCAAGAGACCCAGTACTTC. Its protein is CASSGPSGIQETQYF.

This clonotype was found many times. The chain is built from TRBV2 and TRBJ2-7; TRBD1 or TRBD2 may be the D gene (5 bases each). V lost 6 bases and J 0 bases, leaving 15 bases between the germline ends. Germline CDR1 SNHLY, CDR2 FYNNEI. This CDR3 region has 15 residues. The CDR3 DNA is TGTGCCAGCAGCGCTGGGTCCGGGACCTCCTACGAGCAGTACTTC. Amino acid sequence: CASSAGSGTSYEQYF. Filled out from reference TRBV2 and TRBJ2-7, the complete variable domain reads EPEVTQTPSHQVTQMGQEVILRCVPISNHLYFYWYRQILGQKVEFLVSFYNNEISEKSEIFDDQFSVERPDGSNFTLKIRSTKLEDSAMYFCASSAGSGTSYEQYFGPGTRLTVT.

This clonotype was counted at least ten times. This chain joins TRBV7-2 and TRBJ2-5; D not resolved. From germline, CDR1 is SGHTA and CDR2 FQGNSA. V was clipped by 2 bases and J by 4 bases, with 11 bases between them. The CDR3 spans 14 residues. The CDR3, as DNA: TGTGCCAGCAGCTTAAAGTGGGGAAGAGAGACCCAGTACTTC. Translating gives CASSLKWGRETQYF.

This chain links TRBV6-1 with TRBJ2-5, with 16 positions matching TRBD2. V lost 3 bases, J lost 9 bases, and 4 bases stayed unmatched. The CDR3 has 15 residues. Looked up from germline, CDR1 is MNHNS and CDR2 is SASEGT. The CDR3 nucleotides read TGTGCCAGCAGTGAGGGGACTAGCGGGAGGGAATCCCAGTACTTC. This codes for CASSEGTSGRESQYF.

There are a few counts of this clonotype. The chain combines TRBV18 with TRBJ1-4; 8 bases align to TRBD1. Germline CDR1 KGHSH, CDR2 LQKENI. The CDR3 runs to 15 residues. The V gene end was trimmed by 0 bases and the J gene end by 8 bases; junction bases not matched to a gene: 5. The CDR3 DNA sequence: TGTGCCAGCTCACCACCCGGACAGGGACGGGAAAAACTGTTTTTT. Translation: CASSPPGQGREKLFF.

The chain is built from TRBV6-1 and TRBJ1-5; no clear D gene. The germline V gene encodes CDR1 MNHNS and CDR2 SASEGT. This CDR3 region has 15 residues. V lost 6 bases to trimming and J lost 1 base, with 13 bases between them. The CDR3 sequence is CASRKDGGSNQPQHF. The DNA of the CDR3 is TGTGCCAGCAGAAAGGACGGCGGGAGCAATCAGCCCCAGCATTTT.

This chain links TRBV4-1 with TRBJ2-1; 10 nucleotides agree with TRBD2. V was pared by 2 bases and J by 8 bases, with 6 bases of the junction left unmatched. Germline V lookup: CDR1 MGHRA, CDR2 YSYEKL. The CDR3 sequence is 15 residues long. CDR3 bases: TGCGCCAGCAGCCAACCGGGACTAGCGCTTTATGAGCAGTTCTTC. This encodes CASSQPGLALYEQFF.

This clonotype has ten or more counts. The chain recombines TRBV12-3 or TRBV12-4 with TRBJ1-1; D uncertain. This CDR3 is 14 amino acids long. Trimming shortened V by 5 bases and J by 4 bases, and 14 bases separated the two germline ends. The CDR3 here is CASSPETPGTEAFF. The CDR3 nucleotides read TGTGCCAGCAGTCCGGAGACCCCGGGCACTGAAGCTTTCTTT.

This sequence joins TRBV20-1 and TRBJ2-7; D perhaps matches TRBD1 (5 bases). V lost 0 bases, J lost 5 bases, and 14 bases lay in between. In germline, CDR1 is DFQATT, CDR2 SNEGSKA (reference sequence). CDR3 size: 14 residues. In nucleotides, the CDR3 is TGCAGTGCTAGAGATCGGCAGGGTAGGGACGAGCAGTACTTC. It encodes CSARDRQGRDEQYF.

In the case of this clonotype: Being one base from a much bigger clone, this may be a read error. This chain links TRBV24-1 with TRBJ2-3; D remains unclear. Germline V lookup: CDR1 KGHDR, CDR2 SFDVKD. The length of the CDR3 is 14 residues. The CDR3 DNA reads TGTGCCACCAGGTCCGTCTCTGAGTCAGATATGCAGTATTTT. Amino acid sequence: CATRSVSESDMQYF.